One sample yielded the 20 T cell receptor beta chains listed below, sequenced in a study of T cell responses to AZD1222 COVID-19 vaccine. Clones were read by immunoSEQ multiplex PCR, and TCRdb kept only the in-frame ones, dropping some. The data hold fewer than 180,000 clones, with 90% observed a single time. This material consisted of peripheral blood, taken 28 days after the second AZD1222 dose. These receptors came from an adult who received the AZD1222 COVID-19 vaccine.

This clone has only one observation. The genes are TRBV14 and TRBJ1-4; D remains unclear. The CDR3 length is 16 residues. V lost 5 bases to trimming and J lost 5 bases, with 18 bases between them. Per the germline V gene, CDR1 is SGHDN and CDR2 is FVKESK. CDR3 in DNA: TGTGCCAGCAGCTCCGTAAGGGCAGTCTCAAATGAAAAACTGTTTTTT. Residues: CASSSVRAVSNEKLFF.

The gene calls are TRBV6-6 and TRBJ2-2; 12 positions agree with TRBD2. The trim removed 4 bases at V and 4 bases at J, leaving 4 bases unmatched. The CDR3 runs 16 residues. Germline loops: CDR1 MNHNY, CDR2 SVGAGI (reference sequence). The CDR3 DNA sequence: TGTGCCAGCAGTTGGACTAGCGGGATGAGCACCGGGGAGCTGTTTTTT. This sequence encodes CASSWTSGMSTGELFF.

This clone was counted between two and nine times. The chain combines TRBV5-1 with TRBJ1-1; a possible D gene is TRBD1 (5 bases). Trimming left V 4 bases short and J 6 bases short, with 13 bases between. Germline V gives CDR1 SGHRS, CDR2 YFSETQ. This CDR3 spans 13 amino acids. The CDR3 spells CASSRGRAPEAFF. The CDR3 DNA sequence: TGCGCCAGCAGCCGGGGCCGAGCACCTGAAGCTTTCTTT.

This clone has just one count. This sequence joins TRBV2 and TRBJ1-6; D is uncertain. Germline CDR1 SNHLY, CDR2 FYNNEI. The CDR3 loop spans 14 amino acids. V gave up 8 bases and J gave up 8 bases, with 16 bases separating them. The CDR3 nucleotides read TGTGCCAGCGCCAAGAGCAGGTCGGATTCACCCCTCCACTTT. It yields the protein CASAKSRSDSPLHF. The variable domain in full, with the rest retrieved from reference TRBV2 and TRBJ1-6, is EPEVTQTPSHQVTQMGQEVILRCVPISNHLYFYWYRQILGQKVEFLVSFYNNEISEKSEIFDDQFSVERPDGSNFTLKIRSTKLEDSAMYFCASAKSRSDSPLHFGNGTRLTVT.

This clone was recorded only once. The V call is TRBV3-1 (or the pseudogene TRBV3-2), the J call TRBJ1-4; D perhaps matches TRBD1 (5 bases). CDR1 is LGHDT and CDR2 is YNNKEL in the germline V gene (reference sequence). V was shortened by 3 bases and J by 7 bases, with 12 bases between the two germline ends. This CDR3 contains 14 residues. The CDR3 DNA sequence: TGTGCCAGCAGCCACGCCGGGACGACTGAAAAACTGTTTTTT. Translation gives CASSHAGTTEKLFF.

V is TRBV24-1 and J is TRBJ2-3, with D tentatively TRBD1 or TRBD2 (5 bases each). V lost 9 bases to trimming and J lost 2 bases, with 17 bases between them. This CDR3 has 15 amino acids. Germline loops: CDR1 KGHDR, CDR2 SFDVKD. The CDR3 region has the DNA TGTGCCACCGCCCGGGGCAGGACAAACACAGATACGCAGTATTTT. This codes for CATARGRTNTDTQYF.

In this sample, this clone turned up once. The chain joins TRBV18 to TRBJ1-4; a possible D gene is TRBD1 (6 bases). V lost 4 bases and J lost 3, with 12 bases in between. Germline V lookup: CDR1 KGHSH, CDR2 LQKENI. There are 15 residues in the CDR3. The CDR3 nucleotides are TGTGCCAGCTCACTCGACAGGACCCCTAATGAAAAACTGTTTTTT. Its protein product is CASSLDRTPNEKLFF.

The chain couples TRBV7-9 to TRBJ1-2, with no clear D. Germline CDR1 reads SEHNR; CDR2 reads FQNEAQ (reference sequence). The CDR3 totals 14 residues. The germline V and J ends were trimmed by 1 base and 4 bases, with 10 bases remaining between them. CDR3 bases: TGTGCCAGCAGCTTAGATTTACGCGGCTATGGCTACACCTTC. This gives the protein CASSLDLRGYGYTF.

The CDR3 reads CASSTRTDNEQFF. DNA for the CDR3: TGTGCCAGCAGCACACGGACGGACAATGAGCAGTTCTTC. This chain links TRBV7-2 with TRBJ2-1, with D hard to call. Germline V gene data show CDR1 as SGHTA and CDR2 as FQGNSA. V dropped 5 bases and J dropped 5 bases, with 10 bases sitting between them. The CDR3 sequence is 13 residues long.

This clone was recorded many times. The rearrangement uses TRBV3-1 (or the pseudogene TRBV3-2) and TRBJ2-2; 12 bases are a match to TRBD2. The germline V gene encodes CDR1 LGHDT and CDR2 YNNKEL (reference sequence). This CDR3 has 17 residues. J gave up 4 bases and V 4 bases, and 7 bases lay outside the gene matches. CDR3 loop: CASSLRLAGVGTGELFF. The CDR3 DNA follows: TGTGCCAGCAGCCTCAGACTAGCGGGAGTGGGCACCGGGGAGCTGTTTTTT.

The chain uses TRBV6-5 and TRBJ2-7; weak D call: TRBD2 (6 bases). CDR1 is MNHEY and CDR2 is SVGAGI in the germline V gene. The CDR3 has 15 amino acids. Deletions cut 0 bases from V and 4 bases from J, with 13 bases between. The CDR3 region is CASSYSRNGGYEQYF. In nucleotides, the CDR3 is TGTGCCAGCAGTTACTCCAGGAACGGGGGTTACGAGCAGTACTTC.

About this clone itself: Other DNA sequences within the sample encode an identical CDR3. V gene TRBV7-2 combines with J gene TRBJ1-2; D is possibly TRBD1 (5 bases). Germline V lookup: CDR1 SGHTA, CDR2 FQGNSA. V lost 2 bases, J lost 4 bases, and 8 bases lay in between. The CDR3 spans 13 residues. CDR3 DNA: TGTGCCAGCAGCTTACCCGGGGGCTATGGCTACACCTTC. Protein: CASSLPGGYGYTF.

This clone was observed a single time. The rearrangement uses TRBV12-5 and TRBJ2-1; D call uncertain. Between the trimmed V and J ends, which lost 0 bases and 5 bases, there was a span of 5 bases. The CDR3 spans 13 residues. The germline gives CDR1 LGHNT, CDR2 FRNRAP. CDR3 amino acids: CASGLVWDNEQFF. Written as DNA, the CDR3 is TGTGCTAGTGGTTTGGTATGGGACAATGAGCAGTTCTTC. Using reference TRBV12-5 and TRBJ2-1 for the parts outside the CDR3, the full variable domain is DARVTQTPRHKVTEMGQEVTMRCQPILGHNTVFWYRQTMMQGLELLAYFRNRAPLDDSGMPKDRFSAEMPDATLATLKIQPSEPRDSAVYFCASGLVWDNEQFFGPGTRLTVL.

This chain joins TRBV5-1 and TRBJ2-7; 8 nucleotides line up with TRBD1. The CDR3 runs 16 residues. The V and J ends lost 0 bases and 2 bases, in that order; junction bases with no gene match: 7. In germline, CDR1 is SGHRS, CDR2 YFSETQ. CDR3 DNA: TGCGCCAGCAGCTTGGCCGCGGGGACAGGTACCTACGAGCAGTACTTC. It codes for CASSLAAGTGTYEQYF.

The CDR3 spells CASSLSGYQPQHF. The DNA for the CDR3 is TGTGCCAGCAGTTTATCGGGGTATCAGCCCCAGCATTTT. The chain recombines TRBV27 with TRBJ1-5, with D uncertain. V lost 0 bases, J lost 5 bases, and 5 bases lay in between. The CDR3 sequence is 13 residues long. Per germline, CDR1 MNHEY and CDR2 SMNVEV (reference sequence).

CDR3: CASSLVIGTTTEAFF. The CDR3 DNA follows: TGCGCCAGCAGCTTGGTTATAGGGACCACGACTGAAGCTTTCTTT. This rearrangement joins TRBV5-1 to TRBJ1-1; the D gene is possibly TRBD1 (5 bases). V was clipped by 0 bases and J by 5 bases, with 14 bases between them. The germline V gene has CDR1 SGHRS and CDR2 YFSETQ. The CDR3 contains 15 residues.

V gene TRBV4-2 combines with J gene TRBJ1-2, with D unresolved. The CDR3 is made up of 13 amino acids. V was pared by 1 base and J by 6 bases, with 9 bases between. The germline V gene encodes CDR1 LGHNA and CDR2 YNFKEQ. CDR3 residues: CASSQGPWDGYTF. The CDR3 bases are TGTGCCAGCAGCCAAGGACCGTGGGATGGCTACACCTTC.

The chain combines TRBV10-2 with TRBJ2-7; D gene uncertain. Per germline, CDR1 WSHSY and CDR2 SAAADI. This CDR3 contains 12 residues. Deletions cut 2 bases from V and 6 bases from J, with 8 bases between. The CDR3 spells CASSEISGEQYF. As DNA, the CDR3 is TGCGCCAGCAGTGAGATAAGTGGCGAGCAGTACTTC.

V is TRBV27 and J is TRBJ2-7; 7 bases match TRBD2. The CDR3 loop spans 21 amino acids. The germline CDR1 and CDR2 sequences are MNHEY and SMNVEV (reference sequence). V lost 8 bases, J lost 3 bases, and 31 bases stayed unmatched. CDR3: CASRLWGGDLRNGRGGYEQYF. DNA of the CDR3: TGTGCCAGCCGCCTGTGGGGAGGGGATCTCCGCAACGGGAGAGGAGGCTACGAGCAGTACTTC.

The chain has TRBV11-2 and TRBJ2-1; 9 bases match TRBD1. Germline CDR1 is SGHAT and CDR2 is FQNNGV. The CDR3 totals 16 residues. The junction had 5 bases not matched to a gene; V was cut back by 1 base and J by 4 bases. In DNA, the CDR3 is TGTGCCAGCAGCTTAGGGGGGACAGGGAGTTACAATGAGCAGTTCTTC. Translating it yields CASSLGGTGSYNEQFF. The full variable domain, rest sourced from reference TRBV11-2 and TRBJ2-1, is EAGVAQSPRYKIIEKRQSVAFWCNPISGHATLYWYQQILGQGPKLLIQFQNNGVVDDSQLPKDRFSAERLKGVDSTLKIQPAKLEDSAVYLCASSLGGTGSYNEQFFGPGTRLTVL.